Listed here are 5 T cell receptor beta chains from one sample, sequenced in a study of T cell repertoires in cytomegalovirus infection (dated by TCRdb to between 2018 and 2020). The intended sense of this specimen's treatment or condition label: in vitro stimulation with specific CMV peptide epitopes to enrich CMV-specific T cells. The sequencing machine was an Illumina HiSeq 1500. TCRdb took the public reads, trimmed them with fastp at Q25, ran MiXCR for clone calling and kept in-frame beta chains. Rows with one shared CDR3 protein collapse into an entry with the most common genes and DNA. The sample yields 550,000 to 850,000 distinct CDR3 sequences; around 31% were counted once. The ten most abundant clones make up 18% of the sample. Which antigens these TCRs recognize remains unknown. The material was cultured PBMCs, obtained from culture after CMV antigen stimulation. The receptors stem from a human donor in good health (CMV status not recorded). Some clones in this sample may be carry-over from other donors' samples.

This clonotype was picked up many times. This chain joins TRBV6-1 and TRBJ1-3; possibly TRBD1 for D (5 bases). Germline CDR1 is MNHNS and CDR2 is SASEGT. The CDR3 runs to 14 residues. The germline V and J ends were trimmed by 1 base and 2 bases, with 6 bases remaining between them. DNA of the CDR3: TGTGCCAGCAGTGAAGGAGGGGCTGGAAACACCATATATTTT. This translates into CASSEGGAGNTIYF.

This chain uses TRBV11-2 with TRBJ2-6, with no clear D. The V end was cut by 5 bases, the J end by 3 bases, with 11 bases between. The CDR3 covers 15 residues. CDR1 is SGHAT, CDR2 FQNNGV, per germline. The CDR3 loop reads CASSPRRFGANVLTF. The CDR3 DNA reads TGTGCCAGCAGCCCCCGTAGATTTGGGGCCAACGTCCTGACTTTC. Together with reference TRBV11-2 and TRBJ2-6, the CDR3 gives the full variable domain: EAGVAQSPRYKIIEKRQSVAFWCNPISGHATLYWYQQILGQGPKLLIQFQNNGVVDDSQLPKDRFSAERLKGVDSTLKIQPAKLEDSAVYLCASSPRRFGANVLTFGAGSRLTVL.

Only a few counts were recorded for this clonotype. The rearrangement uses TRBV7-8 and TRBJ2-3; D is undetermined. This CDR3 has 15 residues. The germline gives CDR1 SGHVS, CDR2 FQNEAQ. Trimming cost V 7 bases and J 2 bases, with 16 bases left between them. The CDR3 DNA reads TGTGCCAGCACCCTAAGGGCTACTGACACAGATACGCAGTATTTT. Its protein product is CASTLRATDTDTQYF.

The V gene is TRBV7-2, the J gene TRBJ1-2; possibly TRBD1 for D (5 bases). V lost 2 bases, J lost 8 bases, and 12 bases lay in between. The length of the CDR3 is 13 residues. The germline CDR1 and CDR2 sequences are SGHTA and FQGNSA. The CDR3, as DNA: TGTGCCAGCAGCTTACTAGGGGTTGAGGGCTACACCTTC. Its translation is CASSLLGVEGYTF.

In DNA, the CDR3 is TGTGCCAGCAGTGCAGGGGTTGGGGGGGACAATGAGCAGTTCTTC. Translating it yields CASSAGVGGDNEQFF. The chain has TRBV27 and TRBJ2-1; possibly TRBD2 for D (7 bases). The CDR3 spans 15 residues. The germline gives CDR1 MNHEY, CDR2 SMNVEV (reference sequence). V was pared by 5 bases and J by 5 bases, with 16 bases between.